This is a list of T cell receptor beta chains from one sample in a study of blood T cell repertoires in COVID-19. Clones were read by immunoSEQ multiplex PCR, and TCRdb kept only the in-frame ones, dropping some. The data contain fewer than 250,000 clones, roughly 86% of them singletons. Source material: PBMCs or T cells enriched from blood (not recorded which). These receptors were collected from a woman aged 45-65 years who had recovered from COVID-19. The CDR3 runs from the conserved cysteine through the conserved F or W. The order of the fields is V gene, D gene, J gene, clone size, CDR3 protein, CDR3 DNA. D genes are given only for firm matches. Only part of the rows carry a size: once, few, many, or a class if the clone is expanded.

TRBV10-3	-	TRBJ1-1	-	CAISEPGGPGTEAFF	TGTGCCATCAGTGAGCCGGGGGGACCGGGTACTGAAGCTTTCTTT
TRBV7-6	-	TRBJ2-7	-	CASSSGLRSYEQYF	TGTGCCAGCAGCTCGGGACTCCGCTCCTACGAGCAGTACTTC
TRBV30	-	TRBJ1-2	-	CAWSVNSYGYTF	TGTGCCTGGAGTGTGAACAGCTATGGCTACACCTTC
TRBV5-1	-	TRBJ1-3	-	CASKQDSGNTIYF	TGCGCCAGCAAACAGGATTCTGGAAACACCATATATTTT
TRBV20-1	-	TRBJ2-1	-	CSASPVPHEQFF	TGCAGTGCTAGTCCGGTCCCGCATGAGCAGTTCTTC
TRBV10-3	TRBD1	TRBJ1-1	-	CAISAWDRGELRAAGTEAFF	TGTGCCATCAGTGCCTGGGACAGGGGCGAGTTGAGAGCGGCGGGGACTGAAGCTTTCTTT
TRBV5-4	TRBD2	TRBJ2-2	-	CASSMQILAGGTGELFF	TGTGCCAGCAGCATGCAGATCCTAGCGGGAGGGACCGGGGAGCTGTTTTTT
TRBV28	-	TRBJ1-5	few	CASISEGGQPQHF	TGTGCCAGCATATCAGAGGGCGGTCAGCCCCAGCATTTT
TRBV19	TRBD2	TRBJ2-1	-	CASSVLAGQYNEQFF	TGTGCCAGTAGTGTACTAGCGGGCCAATACAATGAGCAGTTCTTC
TRBV4-3	-	TRBJ2-7	few	CASSQEYGRLYEQYF	TGCGCCAGCAGCCAAGAATATGGCCGCCTCTACGAGCAGTACTTC
TRBV7-2	-	TRBJ1-5	-	CASSPRTGENQPQHF	TGTGCCAGCAGCCCGAGAACGGGGGAGAATCAGCCCCAGCATTTT
TRBV5-1	-	TRBJ1-4	-	CASSLDRVANEKLFF	TGCGCCAGCAGCTTGGACAGGGTTGCTAATGAAAAACTGTTTTTT
TRBV2	TRBD1	TRBJ2-5	-	CASTRLGTGVQETQYF	TGTGCCAGCACTAGGTTGGGGACAGGGGTACAAGAGACCCAGTACTTC
TRBV4-3	-	TRBJ1-6	-	CASSQAGNLNSPLHF	TGCGCCAGCAGCCAAGCCGGGAATTTGAATTCACCCCTCCACTTT
TRBV7-2	-	TRBJ1-5	few	CASSLIQFNQPQHF	TGTGCCAGCAGCTTGATCCAGTTCAATCAGCCCCAGCATTTT
TRBV6-5	-	TRBJ1-5	-	CASSYRGDNQPQHF	TGTGCCAGCAGTTATCGGGGAGACAATCAGCCCCAGCATTTT
TRBV7-2	-	TRBJ1-1	-	CASSLAVGVNTEAFF	TGTGCCAGCAGCTTAGCGGTAGGGGTTAACACTGAAGCTTTCTTT
TRBV7-2	-	TRBJ1-6	-	CASSLGPGQGFRLHF	TGTGCCAGCAGCTTAGGCCCTGGGCAGGGCTTTCGCCTCCACTTT
TRBV5-6	-	TRBJ2-7	-	CASSEGRSGEQYF	TGTGCCAGCAGCGAGGGCCGGTCGGGGGAGCAGTACTTC
TRBV2	-	TRBJ2-7	-	CASSATGQIYEQYF	TGTGCCAGCAGCGCCACGGGACAAATCTACGAGCAGTACTTC
TRBV9	-	TRBJ1-4	-	CASSVDEGELFF	TGTGCCAGCAGCGTAGACGAGGGAGAACTGTTTTTT
TRBV5-4	TRBD1	TRBJ1-1	once	CASTPNRGGTEAFF	TGTGCCAGCACCCCGAACAGGGGAGGCACTGAAGCTTTCTTT
TRBV2	-	TRBJ2-7	-	CASSAGNQRFSYEQYF	TGTGCCAGCAGTGCGGGGAACCAGAGGTTCTCCTACGAGCAGTACTTC
TRBV28	TRBD1	TRBJ2-1	once	CASRLQGANEQFF	TGTGCCAGCAGATTACAGGGGGCCAATGAGCAGTTCTTC
TRBV15	TRBD2	TRBJ2-7	-	CATSRDPSGGEQYF	TGTGCCACCAGCAGAGATCCTAGCGGGGGTGAGCAGTACTTC
TRBV27	-	TRBJ1-3	-	CASSSYPSSGNTIYF	TGTGCCAGCAGTTCCTACCCGAGCTCTGGAAACACCATATATTTT
TRBV28	-	TRBJ2-7	-	CATNLVAGEQYF	TGTGCCACCAACCTTGTGGCAGGCGAGCAGTACTTC
TRBV11-3	-	TRBJ2-3	-	CASSPTGSTDTQYF	TGTGCCAGCAGCCCGACTGGGAGCACAGATACGCAGTATTTT
TRBV3-1/TRBV3-2	-	TRBJ1-6	many	CASSLNSGNSPLHF	TGTGCCAGCAGCCTTAACAGTGGTAATTCACCCCTCCACTTT
TRBV6-5	TRBD1	TRBJ1-2	-	CASRDGTGFYGYTF	TGTGCCAGCAGGGATGGGACAGGCTTCTATGGCTACACCTTC
TRBV19	TRBD1	TRBJ2-1	-	CASSLRQGDGVYNEQFF	TGTGCCAGTAGTCTGCGACAGGGGGACGGGGTCTACAATGAGCAGTTCTTC
TRBV13	TRBD2	TRBJ2-1	once	CASRGGSSYNEQFF	TGTGCCAGCAGGGGCGGGAGCTCCTACAATGAGCAGTTCTTC
TRBV19	-	TRBJ2-7	-	CASSMAGITYEQYF	TGTGCCAGTAGTATGGCCGGGATTACGTACGAGCAGTACTTC
TRBV7-9	TRBD1	TRBJ1-6	-	CASSLGDREYSPLHF	TGTGCCAGCAGCTTAGGAGACAGGGAATATTCACCCCTCCACTTT
TRBV5-4	-	TRBJ2-5	-	CASSSDGLQETQYF	TGTGCCAGCAGCTCCGACGGACTGCAGGAGACCCAGTACTTC
TRBV14	-	TRBJ2-7	-	CASSQVLVTLDEQYF	TGTGCCAGCAGCCAAGTTCTTGTTACTCTTGACGAGCAGTACTTC
TRBV23-1	-	TRBJ2-7	-	CASSHNSYEQYF	TGCGCCAGCAGTCACAACTCCTACGAGCAGTACTTC
TRBV16	-	TRBJ1-1	once	CASREAGAPEAFF	TGTGCCAGCAGGGAGGCGGGGGCCCCTGAAGCTTTCTTT